These 29 T cell receptor beta chains share one sample of origin, sequenced in a study of OX40 agonist ivuxolimab in advanced cancers. Profiled with immunoSEQ multiplex PCR; TCRdb holds only in-frame clones, not every one. The sample lists some 90,000 clones, roughly 90% occurring once. The specimen comprised CD4+ or CD8+ T cells sorted from blood, sampled in a trial of the OX40 agonist ivuxolimab. The receptors were gathered from an adult with an advanced solid tumor such as melanoma, head and neck, liver or kidney cancer.

The chain couples TRBV7-8 to TRBJ2-2; 9 bases fit TRBD2. V lost 5 bases, J lost 2 bases, and 9 bases stayed unmatched. This CDR3 spans 17 amino acids. The germline V gene has CDR1 SGHVS and CDR2 FQNEAQ. CDR3 amino acids: CASSKFNSGGNTGELFF. Here the CDR3 DNA reads TGTGCCAGCAGCAAATTTAATAGCGGGGGTAACACCGGGGAGCTGTTTTTT.

The chain combines TRBV6-5 with TRBJ2-2, with D perhaps being TRBD1 or TRBD2 (5 bases each). The germline CDR1 and CDR2 sequences are MNHEY and SVGAGI. The CDR3 runs to 11 residues. Trimming stripped 6 bases from V and 6 bases from J, with 5 bases between. The CDR3 region is CASRGAGELFF. CDR3 coding DNA: TGTGCCAGCAGGGGGGCCGGGGAGCTGTTTTTT.

The chain joins TRBV11-2 to TRBJ1-5, with D unclear. This CDR3 has 14 residues. Trimming removed 2 bases at V and 5 bases at J, with 10 bases between. Germline loops: CDR1 SGHAT, CDR2 FQNNGV. DNA for the CDR3: TGTGCCAGCAGCTTACCTGGACTCGATCAGCCCCAGCATTTT. This encodes CASSLPGLDQPQHF.

This sequence joins TRBV5-1 and TRBJ2-7, with TRBD1 identical over 9 bases. This CDR3 contains 14 residues. The trim removed 3 bases at V and 2 bases at J, leaving 3 bases unmatched. Germline V CDR1 and CDR2: SGHRS, YFSETQ. The CDR3 nucleotides read TGCGCCAGCAGCTGGGGACAGGGCACCTACGAGCAGTACTTC. It yields the protein CASSWGQGTYEQYF. The complete variable domain, with remaining parts taken from reference TRBV5-1 and TRBJ2-7, reads KAGVTQTPRYLIKTRGQQVTLSCSPISGHRSVSWYQQTPGQGLQFLFEYFSETQRNKGNFPGRFSGRQFSNSRSEMNVSTLELGDSALYLCASSWGQGTYEQYFGPGTRLTVT.

V gene TRBV27 combines with J gene TRBJ2-7, with 8 bases that match TRBD2. V lost 8 bases and J lost 3; bases outside the gene matches: 6. The CDR3 totals 13 residues. Germline-derived CDR1 and CDR2 are MNHEY and SMNVEV (reference sequence). The DNA for the CDR3 is TGTGCCAGCGGGCCGGGACTAGGCTACGAGCAGTACTTC. The encoded protein is CASGPGLGYEQYF.

This clone occurred once. The rearrangement links TRBV29-1 to TRBJ2-1; TRBD2 matches at 9 bases. CDR3 length: 15 residues. The J segment lost 2 bases and the V segment lost 3 bases, leaving 5 bases of the junction unmatched. Looked up from germline, CDR1 is SQVTM and CDR2 is ANQGSEA. CDR3 in DNA: TGCAGCGTTGAGTTCAGCGGGAGGCCCTACAATGAGCAGTTCTTC. This encodes CSVEFSGRPYNEQFF.

V is TRBV13 and J is TRBJ2-5; D gene unclear. With 7 bases removed from V and 1 base from J, the gap between germline ends came to 7 bases. Germline CDR1 and CDR2: PRHDT and FYEKMQ (reference sequence). The CDR3 length is 12 residues. CDR3 residues: CASTLGQETQYF. CDR3 DNA: TGTGCCAGCACCTTGGGCCAAGAGACCCAGTACTTC. Supplemented by reference TRBV13 and TRBJ2-5, the full variable domain reads AAGVIQSPRHLIKEKRETATLKCYPIPRHDTVYWYQQGPGQDPQFLISFYEKMQSDKGSIPDRFSAQQFSDYHSELNMSSLELGDSALYFCASTLGQETQYFGPGTRLLVL.

The rearrangement joins TRBV7-9 to TRBJ2-1, with 8 bases fitting TRBD1. With V trimmed by 4 bases and J by 12 bases, 8 bases remained unmatched. CDR1 is SEHNR, CDR2 FQNEAQ, per germline (reference sequence). The CDR3 length is 13 residues. As DNA, the CDR3 is TGTGCCAGCAGCTATAGGACAGGGCTAGCGCAGTTCTTC. Translated, it gives CASSYRTGLAQFF. The variable domain in full, with the rest retrieved from reference TRBV7-9 and TRBJ2-1, is DTGVSQNPRHKITKRGQNVTFRCDPISEHNRLYWYRQTLGQGPEFLTYFQNEAQLEKSRLLSDRFSAERPKGSFSTLEIQRTEQGDSAMYLCASSYRTGLAQFFGPGTRLTVL.

The V gene is TRBV27, the J gene TRBJ2-5; unclear D gene. Trimming pared 3 bases from V and 2 bases from J, leaving 13 bases between. The germline CDR1 and CDR2 sequences are MNHEY and SMNVEV (reference sequence). This CDR3 is 15 amino acids long. The CDR3 loop reads CASSFGRMGQETQYF. In DNA, the CDR3 is TGTGCCAGCAGTTTTGGCAGAATGGGACAAGAGACCCAGTACTTC.

The J gene is TRBJ2-1, the V gene TRBV29-1; 9 bases match TRBD2. The V and J ends lost 7 bases and 7 bases, in that order; junction bases with no gene match: 5. Germline V CDR1 and CDR2: SQVTM, ANQGSEA. CDR3 length equals 12 residues. CDR3 in amino acids: CSAGLARNEQFF. As DNA, the CDR3 is TGCAGCGCTGGACTAGCGAGGAATGAGCAGTTCTTC.

The chain combines TRBV5-6 with TRBJ2-7; TRBD1 aligns across 11 bases. Trimming took 3 bases from V and 5 from J; bases not matched to a gene: 10. CDR1 and CDR2 (germline): SGHDT, YYEEEE. The CDR3 is made up of 16 amino acids. The CDR3 nucleotides are TGTGCCAGCAGCTCGTTGGACAGGGGGCAAATCCACGAGCAGTACTTC. Encoded protein: CASSSLDRGQIHEQYF. Full variable domain (missing parts from reference TRBV5-6 and TRBJ2-7): DAGVTQSPTHLIKTRGQQVTLRCSPKSGHDTVSWYQQALGQGPQFIFQYYEEEERQRGNFPDRFSGHQFPNYSSELNVNALLLGDSALYLCASSSLDRGQIHEQYFGPGTRLTVT.

The chain recombines TRBV28 with TRBJ2-7; D possibly corresponds to TRBD1 (6 bases). This CDR3 region has 14 residues. Trimming stripped 5 bases from V and 3 bases from J, with 14 bases between. In germline, CDR1 is MDHEN, CDR2 SYDVKM. The CDR3 reads CASSTGFLIYEQYF. The DNA for the CDR3 is TGTGCCAGCAGTACAGGGTTCCTAATCTACGAGCAGTACTTC.

This CDR3 is CASSLSGRAGEQYF. CDR3 nucleotide sequence: TGTGCCAGCAGCTTAAGTGGCAGGGCTGGGGAGCAGTACTTC. The chain has TRBV7-2 and TRBJ2-7, with TRBD1 as a possible D gene (5 bases). Trimming took off 2 bases at V and 7 bases at J, with 15 bases between the two ends. The CDR3 is made up of 14 amino acids. CDR1 SGHTA and CDR2 FQGNSA come from the germline V gene.

V usage is TRBV4-1 and J usage is TRBJ2-3; D perhaps matches TRBD1 (6 bases). This CDR3 has 14 amino acids. V was cut by 0 bases and J by 4 bases, with 8 bases left in between. The germline V gene has CDR1 MGHRA and CDR2 YSYEKL. The CDR3 is CASSQEGASDTQYF. DNA for the CDR3: TGCGCCAGCAGCCAAGAGGGGGCTTCAGATACGCAGTATTTT.

DNA of the CDR3: TGTGCCAGCAGCGTGGGGTCCCAATCCTTGAACACTGAAGCTTTCTTT. Encoded protein: CASSVGSQSLNTEAFF. The V gene is TRBV9, the J gene TRBJ1-1, with no clear D. Germline assignment: CDR1 SGDLS and CDR2 YYNGEE. The ends were cut back, 2 bases at V and 0 bases at J, with 14 bases in the middle. This CDR3 contains 16 residues.

The rearrangement links TRBV4-1 to TRBJ1-4, with unresolved D. CDR1 is MGHRA, CDR2 YSYEKL, per germline. CDR3 length: 15 residues. The germline V and J ends were trimmed by 2 bases and 7 bases, with 14 bases remaining between them. The CDR3 sequence is CASSQLSFRGEKLFF. CDR3 DNA: TGCGCCAGCAGCCAACTGAGTTTCCGTGGTGAAAAACTGTTTTTT.

This sequence joins TRBV9 and TRBJ2-3; 15 positions agree with TRBD2. V dropped 3 bases and J dropped 5; count of bases not matched to a gene: 4. Germline lookup yields CDR1 SGDLS and CDR2 YYNGEE. The CDR3 totals 16 residues. In DNA form, the CDR3 reads TGTGCCAGCAGCGGCTGGACTAGCGGGGGGGAAGATACGCAGTATTTT. It codes for CASSGWTSGGEDTQYF. Full variable domain (missing parts from reference TRBV9 and TRBJ2-3): DSGVTQTPKHLITATGQRVTLRCSPRSGDLSVYWYQQSLDQGLQFLIQYYNGEERAKGNILERFSAQQFPDLHSELNLSSLELGDSALYFCASSGWTSGGEDTQYFGPGTRLTVL.

This clone has only one observation. The V and J genes are TRBV4-1 and TRBJ1-5, with D perhaps TRBD1 (6 bases). Germline-derived CDR1 and CDR2 are MGHRA and YSYEKL. V was clipped by 0 bases and J by 0 bases, with 12 bases between them. This CDR3 region has 17 residues. The CDR3 nucleotides are TGCGCCAGCAGCCAAGATACAGGGCCGTATAGCAATCAGCCCCAGCATTTT. Translating it yields CASSQDTGPYSNQPQHF.

The chain carries TRBV30 and TRBJ2-3; no firm D call. CDR3 length: 10 amino acids. Trimming pared 1 base from V and 6 bases from J, leaving 2 bases between. Germline V CDR1 and CDR2: GTSNPN, SVGIG (reference sequence). In DNA, the CDR3 is TGTGCCTGGAGTGGGGATACGCAGTATTTT. Encoded protein: CAWSGDTQYF.

The chain carries TRBV7-6 and TRBJ2-1, with 13 bases lining up with TRBD2. In germline, CDR1 is SGHVS, CDR2 FNYEAQ. The CDR3 is 15 amino acids. V trimming: 4 bases; J trimming: 7 bases; junction bases outside the gene matches: 4. This CDR3 reads CASSSGLAGINEQFF. The CDR3 nucleotides read TGTGCCAGCAGCTCGGGACTAGCGGGGATTAATGAGCAGTTCTTC. The full variable domain, rest sourced from reference TRBV7-6 and TRBJ2-1, is GAGVSQSPRYKVTKRGQDVALRCDPISGHVSLYWYRQALGQGPEFLTYFNYEAQQDKSGLPNDRFSAERPEGSISTLTIQRTEQRDSAMYRCASSSGLAGINEQFFGPGTRLTVL.

The V and J genes are TRBV11-2 and TRBJ2-5, with TRBD2 matching 16 bases. After removal of 3 bases from V and 4 bases from J, the junction contained 5 bases not matched to a gene. The CDR3 contains 17 residues. From germline, CDR1 is SGHAT and CDR2 FQNNGV. Here the CDR3 DNA reads TGTGCCAGCAGCTTGGGGACTAGCGGGAGGGCCAGAGAGACCCAGTACTTC. Translation gives CASSLGTSGRARETQYF. The full variable domain, with the rest looked up from reference TRBV11-2 and TRBJ2-5, is EAGVAQSPRYKIIEKRQSVAFWCNPISGHATLYWYQQILGQGPKLLIQFQNNGVVDDSQLPKDRFSAERLKGVDSTLKIQPAKLEDSAVYLCASSLGTSGRARETQYFGPGTRLLVL.

CDR3 sequence (DNA): TGTGCCAGCAGCGAAACGGGCCTGATTAGGCCCTACGAGCAGTACTTC. Protein sequence: CASSETGLIRPYEQYF. V and J are TRBV7-9 and TRBJ2-7; D is undetermined. V gave up 5 bases and J gave up 2 bases, with 19 bases separating them. Germline loops: CDR1 SEHNR, CDR2 FQNEAQ (reference sequence). The CDR3 contains 16 residues.

This rearrangement joins TRBV7-9 to TRBJ2-1, with 10 bases fitting TRBD2. Germline V gene lookup returns CDR1 SEHNR and CDR2 FQNEAQ (reference sequence). V lost 5 bases and J lost 5; bases outside the gene matches: 6. There are 15 residues in the CDR3. CDR3 protein: CASSPRTSGNNEQFF. CDR3 in DNA: TGTGCCAGCAGCCCCCGGACTAGCGGAAACAATGAGCAGTTCTTC.

V usage is TRBV15 and J usage is TRBJ1-1; TRBD1 aligns across 8 bases. The trim removed 9 bases at V and 3 bases at J, leaving 6 bases unmatched. CDR1 is LNHNV and CDR2 is YYDKDF in the germline V gene (reference sequence). This CDR3 has 13 residues. CDR3 coding DNA: TGTGCCACACGACAGGGGAGTTACACTGAAGCTTTCTTT. This sequence encodes CATRQGSYTEAFF.

The rearrangement links TRBV6-5 to TRBJ1-1; the D gene is possibly TRBD1 (5 bases). Trimming took off 4 bases at V and 8 bases at J, with 14 bases between the two ends. Germline-derived CDR1 and CDR2 are MNHEY and SVGAGI. This CDR3 is built from 13 residues. CDR3 DNA sequence: TGTGCCAGCAGTTCGGACACTACTCCCGAAGCTTTCTTT. Translating gives CASSSDTTPEAFF.

CDR3 bases: TGTGCCAGCAGCGCGGGTTCAGGGTCCTACGAGCAGTACTTC. Its protein product is CASSAGSGSYEQYF. This chain joins TRBV9 and TRBJ2-7; D possibly corresponds to TRBD1 (5 bases). The germline CDR1 and CDR2 sequences are SGDLS and YYNGEE. V gave up 3 bases and J gave up 1 base, with 11 bases separating them. The CDR3 length is 14 residues.

This clone appeared once. J is TRBJ1-2 and V is TRBV5-1; D call uncertain. This CDR3 is 12 amino acids long. The germline gives CDR1 SGHRS, CDR2 YFSETQ. V lost 6 bases, J lost 8 bases, and 14 bases lay in between. The CDR3 reads CASKGFQNGYTF. DNA for the CDR3: TGCGCCAGCAAAGGTTTTCAGAACGGCTACACCTTC.

The chain has TRBV9 and TRBJ2-5; the match to TRBD1 covers 9 bases. With 4 bases clipped from V and 5 bases from J, the junction kept 6 bases outside the gene matches. The CDR3 is 14 amino acids. Per germline, CDR1 SGDLS and CDR2 YYNGEE. The CDR3 DNA sequence: TGTGCCAGCAGCTCGGGACAGGGTGACGAGACCCAGTACTTC. It specifies CASSSGQGDETQYF.

The chain recombines TRBV29-1 with TRBJ1-2; 9 bases agree with TRBD1. This CDR3 spans 14 amino acids. The ends lost 5 bases at V and 4 bases at J; junction bases unmatched: 8. Germline V lookup: CDR1 SQVTM, CDR2 ANQGSEA. The DNA of the CDR3 is TGCAGCGTTCTAGGACAGGGGAGGACCTATGGCTACACCTTC. Translated, it gives CSVLGQGRTYGYTF.